A selection of T cell receptor beta chains follows, all from one sample in a study of blood T cell repertoires in COVID-19. The table came from immunoSEQ multiplex PCR; TCRdb's copy has only in-frame clones and leaves some out. The repertoire includes about 94,000 clones, 87% of them detected once, and around 7.4% sits in the top ten. The sequencing input was peripheral blood. The receptors shown here come from a human donor with acute or convalescent COVID-19. The donor label of this sample is uncertain. CDR3s include the opening cysteine and the closing phenylalanine or tryptophan. The D gene is left open where the match is weak. Only part of the rows carry a size: once, few, many, or a class if the clone is expanded.

j_call: TRBJ1-1
clone_size: -
d_call: -
v_call: TRBV12-3/TRBV12-4
cdr3_aa: CASSSDSPEAFF
cdr3_nt: TGTGCCAGCAGTTCCGACAGTCCTGAAGCTTTCTTT

j_call: TRBJ1-2
clone_size: -
d_call: -
v_call: TRBV29-1
cdr3_aa: CSGLNGQAYGYTF
cdr3_nt: TGCAGCGGATTGAACGGACAAGCATATGGCTACACCTTC

j_call: TRBJ2-7
clone_size: -
d_call: -
v_call: TRBV7-3
cdr3_aa: CASSSHSLSGAYEQYF
cdr3_nt: TGTGCCAGCAGCTCCCACAGCCTTTCAGGCGCCTACGAGCAGTACTTC

j_call: TRBJ2-7
clone_size: -
d_call: -
v_call: TRBV6-5
cdr3_aa: CASSYPRDTGEYEQYF
cdr3_nt: TGTGCCAGCAGTTACCCCCGGGACACAGGAGAGTACGAGCAGTACTTC

j_call: TRBJ1-5
clone_size: once
d_call: TRBD1
v_call: TRBV3-1/TRBV3-2
cdr3_aa: CASSHGQGQPQHF
cdr3_nt: TGTGCCAGCAGCCATGGACAGGGCCAGCCCCAGCATTTT

j_call: TRBJ1-1
clone_size: few
d_call: TRBD1
v_call: TRBV5-1
cdr3_aa: CASSLDPGGGTEAFF
cdr3_nt: TGCGCCAGCAGCTTGGATCCAGGGGGCGGCACTGAAGCTTTCTTT

j_call: TRBJ2-5
clone_size: once
d_call: -
v_call: TRBV5-1
cdr3_aa: CASSFNWETQYF
cdr3_nt: TGCGCCAGCAGCTTTAACTGGGAGACCCAGTACTTC

j_call: TRBJ2-7
clone_size: -
d_call: TRBD1
v_call: TRBV6-5
cdr3_aa: CASSLGQGAYEQYF
cdr3_nt: TGTGCCAGCAGCCTCGGACAGGGGGCCTACGAGCAGTACTTC

j_call: TRBJ2-7
clone_size: -
d_call: -
v_call: TRBV6-5
cdr3_aa: CASSYRFTSSYEQYF
cdr3_nt: TGTGCCAGCAGTTACCGTTTTACTAGCTCCTACGAGCAGTACTTC

j_call: TRBJ1-1
clone_size: -
d_call: -
v_call: TRBV5-8
cdr3_aa: CASSLVRTQEAFF
cdr3_nt: TGTGCCAGCAGCTTGGTGCGGACACAGGAAGCTTTCTTT

j_call: TRBJ1-1
clone_size: -
d_call: TRBD1
v_call: TRBV24-1
cdr3_aa: CATSEPGQGAHGEAFF
cdr3_nt: TGTGCCACCAGTGAACCGGGACAGGGGGCTCATGGTGAAGCTTTCTTT

j_call: TRBJ2-7
clone_size: -
d_call: TRBD1
v_call: TRBV6-5
cdr3_aa: CASRLGQGSYEQYF
cdr3_nt: TGTGCCAGCAGATTGGGACAGGGGTCCTACGAGCAGTACTTC

j_call: TRBJ2-1
clone_size: -
d_call: TRBD1
v_call: TRBV7-9
cdr3_aa: CASSPWGDRAYNEQFF
cdr3_nt: TGTGCCAGCAGCCCCTGGGGGGACAGGGCCTACAATGAGCAGTTCTTC

j_call: TRBJ2-1
clone_size: -
d_call: TRBD2
v_call: TRBV5-1
cdr3_aa: CASSLGGTTSNEQFF
cdr3_nt: TGCGCCAGCAGCTTGGGAGGGACTACCTCCAATGAGCAGTTCTTC

j_call: TRBJ2-7
clone_size: -
d_call: TRBD2
v_call: TRBV13
cdr3_aa: CASSSRGESSYEQYF
cdr3_nt: TGTGCCAGCAGCTCGCGGGGGGAAAGCTCCTACGAGCAGTACTTC

j_call: TRBJ2-1
clone_size: -
d_call: -
v_call: TRBV7-3
cdr3_aa: CASSLLGPPYNEQFF
cdr3_nt: TGTGCCAGCAGCTTATTGGGGCCACCCTACAATGAGCAGTTCTTC

j_call: TRBJ2-3
clone_size: -
d_call: TRBD1
v_call: TRBV27
cdr3_aa: CASSLRGGRVDTQYF
cdr3_nt: TGTGCCAGCAGTTTGAGAGGGGGCAGGGTAGATACGCAGTATTTT

j_call: TRBJ2-3
clone_size: -
d_call: TRBD2
v_call: TRBV28
cdr3_aa: CASSLTSGGLPDTQYF
cdr3_nt: TGTGCCAGCAGTTTAACTAGCGGGGGGCTGCCAGATACGCAGTATTTT

j_call: TRBJ2-3
clone_size: -
d_call: TRBD1
v_call: TRBV24-1
cdr3_aa: CATAGQASTDTQYF
cdr3_nt: TGTGCCACGGCGGGACAGGCGAGCACAGATACGCAGTATTTT

j_call: TRBJ2-5
clone_size: -
d_call: TRBD2
v_call: TRBV10-2
cdr3_aa: CASSDNSGGVETQYF
cdr3_nt: TGCGCCAGCAGTGACAATAGCGGGGGAGTAGAGACCCAGTACTTC

j_call: TRBJ2-1
clone_size: -
d_call: -
v_call: TRBV5-1
cdr3_aa: CASSSQGHEQFF
cdr3_nt: TGCGCCAGCAGCTCTCAGGGCCATGAGCAGTTCTTC

j_call: TRBJ1-1
clone_size: -
d_call: -
v_call: TRBV19
cdr3_aa: CASLFYTEAFF
cdr3_nt: TGTGCCAGCCTCTTCTACACTGAAGCTTTCTTT

j_call: TRBJ1-3
clone_size: -
d_call: TRBD1
v_call: TRBV19
cdr3_aa: CASSISGTGVGNTIYF
cdr3_nt: TGTGCCAGTAGTATAAGCGGGACAGGGGTTGGAAACACCATATATTTT

j_call: TRBJ1-5
clone_size: -
d_call: -
v_call: TRBV5-1
cdr3_aa: CASRLDGYSNQPQHF
cdr3_nt: TGCGCCAGCAGATTGGACGGTTATAGCAATCAGCCCCAGCATTTT

j_call: TRBJ1-1
clone_size: -
d_call: -
v_call: TRBV6-5
cdr3_aa: CASSYSGRGTEAFF
cdr3_nt: TGTGCCAGCAGTTACTCAGGGAGAGGGACTGAAGCTTTCTTT

j_call: TRBJ1-2
clone_size: -
d_call: -
v_call: TRBV9
cdr3_aa: CASSVAGFYGYTF
cdr3_nt: TGTGCCAGCAGCGTAGCGGGGTTCTATGGCTACACCTTC

j_call: TRBJ2-3
clone_size: -
d_call: -
v_call: TRBV20-1
cdr3_aa: CSARTADTQYF
cdr3_nt: TGCAGTGCTAGAACAGCAGATACGCAGTATTTT

j_call: TRBJ1-1
clone_size: -
d_call: -
v_call: TRBV18
cdr3_aa: CASSPYRGEDTEAFF
cdr3_nt: TGTGCCAGCTCACCATATCGGGGGGAGGACACTGAAGCTTTCTTT

j_call: TRBJ2-2
clone_size: -
d_call: -
v_call: TRBV12-3/TRBV12-4
cdr3_aa: CASSLGDLWVLFF
cdr3_nt: TGTGCCAGCAGTCTCGGGGACTTGTGGGTGCTGTTTTTT

j_call: TRBJ1-1
clone_size: -
d_call: -
v_call: TRBV4-1
cdr3_aa: CASSQVIGRGRRNTEAFF
cdr3_nt: TGCGCCAGCAGCCAAGTGATCGGGCGGGGCAGAAGAAACACTGAAGCTTTCTTT

j_call: TRBJ2-6
clone_size: -
d_call: -
v_call: TRBV11-2
cdr3_aa: CASSLDGGQRSSGANVLTF
cdr3_nt: TGTGCCAGCAGCTTAGATGGAGGCCAGCGAAGCTCTGGGGCCAACGTCCTGACTTTC

j_call: TRBJ2-3
clone_size: once
d_call: TRBD2
v_call: TRBV30
cdr3_aa: CAWVQSGGPTDTQYF
cdr3_nt: TGTGCCTGGGTTCAGAGCGGGGGGCCCACAGATACGCAGTATTTT

j_call: TRBJ2-1
clone_size: -
d_call: -
v_call: TRBV7-3
cdr3_aa: CASSRQGGGYNEQFF
cdr3_nt: TGTGCCAGCAGCCGACAAGGTGGAGGATACAATGAGCAGTTCTTC

j_call: TRBJ1-5
clone_size: once
d_call: -
v_call: TRBV5-4
cdr3_aa: CASSFKVGRMDNQPQHF
cdr3_nt: TGTGCCAGCAGCTTTAAGGTGGGGCGAATGGACAATCAGCCCCAGCATTTT

j_call: TRBJ1-1
clone_size: -
d_call: -
v_call: TRBV11-1
cdr3_aa: CASSPGHMNTEAFF
cdr3_nt: TGTGCCAGCAGCCCGGGACACATGAACACTGAAGCTTTCTTT

j_call: TRBJ2-3
clone_size: -
d_call: -
v_call: TRBV5-1
cdr3_aa: CASSSDGLTDTQYF
cdr3_nt: TGCGCCAGCAGCTCTGACGGACTCACAGATACGCAGTATTTT

j_call: TRBJ1-2
clone_size: -
d_call: -
v_call: TRBV29-1
cdr3_aa: CSVGSWETNYGYTF
cdr3_nt: TGCAGCGTTGGATCTTGGGAGACTAACTATGGCTACACCTTC

j_call: TRBJ2-2
clone_size: -
d_call: -
v_call: TRBV9
cdr3_aa: CASSGLGDTNTGELFF
cdr3_nt: TGTGCCAGCAGCGGACTCGGCGATACCAACACCGGGGAGCTGTTTTTT

j_call: TRBJ1-6
clone_size: -
d_call: TRBD1
v_call: TRBV6-6
cdr3_aa: CASSYPDRANSPLHF
cdr3_nt: TGTGCCAGCAGTTACCCCGACAGGGCAAATTCACCCCTCCACTTT

j_call: TRBJ1-1
clone_size: -
d_call: -
v_call: TRBV7-8
cdr3_aa: CASSLSRGDTEAFF
cdr3_nt: TGTGCCAGCAGCTTAAGCAGGGGAGACACTGAAGCTTTCTTT

j_call: TRBJ2-4
clone_size: -
d_call: -
v_call: TRBV7-9
cdr3_aa: CASSLGGDLAKNIQYF
cdr3_nt: TGTGCCAGCAGCTTAGGGGGGGACCTAGCCAAAAACATTCAGTACTTC